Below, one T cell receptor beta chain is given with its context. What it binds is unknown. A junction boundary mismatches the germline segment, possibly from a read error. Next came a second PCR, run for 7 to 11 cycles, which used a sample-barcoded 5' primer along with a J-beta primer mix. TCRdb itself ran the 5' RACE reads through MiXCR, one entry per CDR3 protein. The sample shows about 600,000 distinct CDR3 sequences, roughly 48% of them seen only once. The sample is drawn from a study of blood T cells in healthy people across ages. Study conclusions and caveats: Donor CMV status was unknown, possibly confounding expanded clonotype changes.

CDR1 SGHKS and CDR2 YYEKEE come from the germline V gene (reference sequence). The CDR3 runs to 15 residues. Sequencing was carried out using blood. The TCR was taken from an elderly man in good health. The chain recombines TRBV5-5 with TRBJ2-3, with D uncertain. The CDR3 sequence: CAGSLAGQPTDTQYF. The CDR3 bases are TGTGCCGGCAGCTTGGCCGGTCAACCCACAGATACGCAGTATTTT.